The T cell receptor (beta chain) described here comes from a study of PD-1 blockade in classical Hodgkin lymphoma. Study-level results: Lower baseline TCR diversity was reported for newly diagnosed patients than for healthy donors.

This table comes from immunoSEQ multiplex PCR, and its TCRdb copy is limited to in-frame clones, with some not included. The table includes around 29,000 clones, around 92% detected once. The CDR3 totals 16 residues. The V end was cut by 0 bases, the J end by 5 bases, with 14 bases between. The germline V gene encodes CDR1 WNHNN and CDR2 SYGVQD (reference sequence). Points on this clone: What it binds is not known.

This sample's time point: newly diagnosed, previously untreated cHL patient sample. Thawed PBMCs yielded CD4+ T cells through magnetic negative selection. This clonotype was obtained from a human donor with classical Hodgkin lymphoma. Sequenced input: CD4+ T cells from blood. The chain has TRBV10-1 and TRBJ2-1; TRBD2 is a possible D gene (5 bases). CDR3 residues: CASSESGWRVNNEQFF. The CDR3 nucleotides are TGCGCCAGCAGTGAGTCAGGTTGGCGGGTCAACAATGAGCAGTTCTTC.